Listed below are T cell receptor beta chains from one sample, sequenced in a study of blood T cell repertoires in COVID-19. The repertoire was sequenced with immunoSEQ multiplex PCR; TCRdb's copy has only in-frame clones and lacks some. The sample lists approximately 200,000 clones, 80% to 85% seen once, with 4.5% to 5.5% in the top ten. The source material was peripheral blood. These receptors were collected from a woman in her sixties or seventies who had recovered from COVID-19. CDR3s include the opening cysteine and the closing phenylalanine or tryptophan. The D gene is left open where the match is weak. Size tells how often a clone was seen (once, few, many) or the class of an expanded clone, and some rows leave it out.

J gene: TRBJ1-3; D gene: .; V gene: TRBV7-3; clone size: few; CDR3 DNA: TGTGCCAGCAGCTTACGCTCGGGAATCACTGGAAACACCATATATTTT; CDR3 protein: CASSLRSGITGNTIYF
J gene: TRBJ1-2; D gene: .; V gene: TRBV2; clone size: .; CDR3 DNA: TGTGCCAGCAATGGAAGGGGGACAAGCACCTTC; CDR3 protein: CASNGRGTSTF
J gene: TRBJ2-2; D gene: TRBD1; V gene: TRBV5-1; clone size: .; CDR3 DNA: TGCGCCAGCAGAGGACAGGACGCCGGGGAGCTGTTTTTT; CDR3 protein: CASRGQDAGELFF
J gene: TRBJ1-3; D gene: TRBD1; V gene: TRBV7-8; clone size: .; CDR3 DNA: TGTGCCAGCAGCTTGGACAGGATGATAGGAAACACCATATATTTT; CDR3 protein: CASSLDRMIGNTIYF
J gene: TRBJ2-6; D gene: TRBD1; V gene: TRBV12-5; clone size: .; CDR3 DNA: TGTGCTAGTGGTTTCTGGGACAGTCCCGTCTCTGGGGCCAACGTCCTGACTTTC; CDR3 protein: CASGFWDSPVSGANVLTF
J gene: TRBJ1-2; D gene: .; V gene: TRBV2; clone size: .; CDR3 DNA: TGTGCCAGCAGAAACGAGCTCCAGGCCTATGGCTACACCTTC; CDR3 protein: CASRNELQAYGYTF
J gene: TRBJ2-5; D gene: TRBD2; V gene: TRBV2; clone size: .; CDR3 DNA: TGTGCCAGCAGTGATCCCCCGACTAGCGGGGGCCCACAAGAGACCCAGTACTTC; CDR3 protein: CASSDPPTSGGPQETQYF
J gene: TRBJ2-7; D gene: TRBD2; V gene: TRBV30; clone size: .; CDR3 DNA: TGTGCCTGGAGTGTAGGCCTGGCGGGGGCCTACGAGCAGTACTTC; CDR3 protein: CAWSVGLAGAYEQYF
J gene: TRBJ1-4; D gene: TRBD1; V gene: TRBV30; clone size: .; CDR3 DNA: TGTGCCTGGAGTGTACGTGCAGACAGGGGTCTTCACCGCGAAAAACTGTTTTTT; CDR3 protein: CAWSVRADRGLHREKLFF
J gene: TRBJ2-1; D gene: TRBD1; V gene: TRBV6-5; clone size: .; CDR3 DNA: TGTGCCACCCGATCGGGACAGAACTCCTACAATGAGCAGTTCTTC; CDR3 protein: CATRSGQNSYNEQFF
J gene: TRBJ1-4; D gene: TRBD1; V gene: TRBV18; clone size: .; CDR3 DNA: TGTGCCAGCTCAGCCGGAACAGGGGAAGAAAAACTGTTTTTT; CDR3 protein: CASSAGTGEEKLFF
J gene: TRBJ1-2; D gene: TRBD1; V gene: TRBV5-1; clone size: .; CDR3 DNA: TGCGCCAGCAGCGACGGGACAGGGGTAGGCTACACCTTC; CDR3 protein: CASSDGTGVGYTF
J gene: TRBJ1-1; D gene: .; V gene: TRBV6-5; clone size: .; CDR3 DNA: TGTGCCAGCAGTTTCCAGGGGCGCCCAGGGACTGAAGCTTTCTTT; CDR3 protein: CASSFQGRPGTEAFF
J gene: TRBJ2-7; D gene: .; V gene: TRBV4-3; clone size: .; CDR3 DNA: TGCGCCAGCAGCCGAGTACTAGGAACCTACGAGCAGTACTTC; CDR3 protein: CASSRVLGTYEQYF
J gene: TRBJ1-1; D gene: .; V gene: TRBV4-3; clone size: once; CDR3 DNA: TGCGCCAGCAGCAAAGATCGGGGGAACACTGAAGCTTTCTTT; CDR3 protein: CASSKDRGNTEAFF
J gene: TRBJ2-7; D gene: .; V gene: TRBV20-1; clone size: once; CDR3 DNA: TGCAGTGCTAGGGCTGGCTACGAGCAGTACTTC; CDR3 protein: CSARAGYEQYF